Listed below are T cell receptor beta chains from one sample, sequenced in a study of metastatic and nonmetastatic thyroid tumors. TCRdb re-called clones from the PCR reads using MiXCR. The table lists roughly 64,000 clones, approximately 4.1% of them singletons. The specimen sequenced was blood. Every receptor here comes from a female donor with papillary thyroid cancer or a benign thyroid nodule (not recorded which). Some clones in this sample may be carry-over from other donors' samples. Both conserved end residues are part of each CDR3. The D gene is left open where the match is weak. Some rows have no size entry. The others give once, few or many, or a class for an expanded clone.

j_call,clone_size,d_call,v_call,cdr3_aa,cdr3_nt
TRBJ2-1,many,NA,TRBV2,CASGGGMSYNEQFF,TGTGCCAGCGGCGGCGGGATGTCCTACAATGAGCAGTTCTTC
TRBJ2-3,NA,NA,TRBV18,CASSPIVEIPSTDTQYF,TGTGCCAGCTCACCAATAGTAGAGATCCCTAGCACAGATACGCAGTATTTT
TRBJ1-2,many,TRBD1,TRBV6-2/TRBV6-3,CASSYLGDSYGYTF,TGTGCCAGCAGTTACCTAGGGGACAGCTATGGCTACACCTTC
TRBJ2-2,many,TRBD2,TRBV12-3/TRBV12-4,CASTSGTGLGNTGELFF,TGTGCCAGCACCTCGGGCACGGGACTAGGCAACACCGGGGAGCTGTTTTTT
TRBJ2-5,many,NA,TRBV4-2,CAITLGTQETQYF,TGTGCCATCACCCTTGGGACACAAGAGACCCAGTACTTC
TRBJ2-7,few,TRBD2,TRBV28,CASRVTSGSGYEQYF,TGTGCCAGCAGGGTGACTAGCGGGAGTGGCTACGAGCAGTACTTC
TRBJ2-7,NA,TRBD1,TRBV20-1,CIPPPSGQGGEQYF,TGCATCCCCCCCCCGAGTGGACAGGGGGGAGAGCAGTACTTC
TRBJ1-2,many,NA,TRBV7-9,CASSLARGRGGYTF,TGTGCCAGCAGCTTAGCCAGGGGAAGAGGAGGCTACACCTTC
TRBJ1-5,many,NA,TRBV5-6,CASSLYGAEGQPQHF,TGTGCCAGCAGCTTATATGGGGCTGAGGGTCAGCCCCAGCATTTT
TRBJ2-3,NA,NA,TRBV4-1,CASSHRKGEDTQYF,TGCGCCAGCAGCCACAGAAAGGGGGAAGATACGCAGTATTTT
TRBJ1-2,many,NA,TRBV28,CASSPSYYGYTF,TGTGCCAGCAGCCCTTCTTACTATGGCTACACCTTC
TRBJ1-3,many,NA,TRBV3-1,CASSQSAGLGNTIYF,TGTGCCAGCAGCCAAAGTGCGGGGTTAGGAAACACCATATATTTT
TRBJ1-2,many,NA,TRBV5-4,CASRVSGVYGYTF,TGTGCCAGCAGAGTCTCAGGGGTGTATGGCTACACCTTC
TRBJ2-1,NA,NA,TRBV5-1,CASSRGALRRESVGHFF,TGCGCCAGCAGCCGTGGGGCATTGCGGCGGGAAAGCGTAGGTCATTTCTTC
TRBJ1-2,few,NA,TRBV11-2,CASSFLVSGDGYTF,TGTGCCAGCAGCTTTTTAGTTTCGGGGGATGGCTACACCTTC
TRBJ2-7,NA,TRBD2,TRBV6-1,CASSEMREAVEQYF,TGTGCCAGCAGTGAAATGCGGGAGGCGGTCGAGCAGTACTTC
TRBJ2-2,few,NA,TRBV24-1,CATSDRLRSNTGELFF,TGTGCCACCAGTGATAGACTTAGGTCGAACACCGGGGAGCTGTTTTTT
TRBJ1-1,many,NA,TRBV19,CASTRTQRGTEAFF,TGTGCCAGTACCCGGACCCAAAGAGGCACTGAAGCTTTCTTT
TRBJ1-2,many,NA,TRBV19,CASSLGGTDYGYTF,TGCGCCAGTAGCCTAGGCGGGACTGACTATGGCTACACCTTC
TRBJ2-3,many,NA,TRBV12-3/TRBV12-4,CASSSRWGTDTQYF,TGTGCCAGCAGTTCCAGGTGGGGGACAGATACGCAGTATTTT
TRBJ1-3,many,NA,TRBV12-5,CASGLGVSGNTIYF,TGTGCTAGTGGTTTGGGGGTCTCTGGAAACACCATATATTTT
TRBJ2-1,many,NA,TRBV6-5,CASSYGDTTYNEQFF,TGTGCCAGCAGTTATGGGGACACAACTTACAATGAGCAGTTCTTC
TRBJ2-1,many,NA,TRBV14,CASSARTLGEQFF,TGTGCCAGCAGCGCAAGGACACTTGGTGAGCAGTTCTTC
TRBJ2-5,many,TRBD2,TRBV28,CASSLSGQGEGRGTQYF,TGTGCCAGCAGTTTATCGGGCCAAGGGGAGGGAAGGGGGACCCAGTACTTC
TRBJ2-1,many,NA,TRBV7-3,CASSFQGGNEQFF,TGTGCCAGCAGCTTCCAAGGGGGCAATGAGCAGTTCTTC
TRBJ2-7,NA,NA,TRBV27,CASSLSNPTGDTYEQYF,TGTGCCAGCAGTTTATCCAACCCGACAGGTGATACCTACGAGCAGTACTTC
TRBJ1-5,NA,TRBD1,TRBV28,CASSTDRGDQPQHF,TGTGCCAGCAGCACGGACAGGGGAGATCAGCCCCAGCATTTT
TRBJ2-5,many,TRBD1,TRBV24-1,CATSDRGGQETQYF,TGTGCCACCAGCGACAGGGGAGGACAAGAGACCCAGTACTTC
TRBJ2-7,many,NA,TRBV19,CASSITGEQYF,TGTGCCAGTAGTATAACCGGCGAGCAGTACTTC
TRBJ1-5,few,NA,TRBV19,CASSKSPYSNQPQHF,TGTGCCAGTAGTAAGTCACCATATAGCAATCAGCCCCAGCATTTT
TRBJ2-7,many,NA,TRBV20-1,CSARDPQGGAYEQYF,TGCAGTGCTAGAGATCCGCAGGGGGGGGCCTACGAGCAGTACTTC
TRBJ2-3,many,TRBD2,TRBV19,CASALGAGDTDTQYF,TGTGCCAGTGCCCTTGGAGCGGGAGACACAGATACGCAGTATTTT
TRBJ2-1,few,NA,TRBV5-4,CASSPEGRNEQFF,TGTGCCAGCAGCCCTGAAGGCAGGAATGAGCAGTTCTTC
TRBJ1-1,NA,NA,TRBV6-5,CASSYSRGRTEAFF,TGTGCCAGCAGTTACTCGCGTGGGAGGACTGAAGCTTTCTTT
TRBJ1-1,many,NA,TRBV10-3,CAISESMGTEAFF,TGTGCCATCAGTGAGTCGATGGGGACTGAAGCTTTCTTT
TRBJ2-3,many,NA,TRBV30,CAWSKGTRDTQYF,TGTGCCTGGTCCAAGGGCACTCGAGATACGCAGTATTTT
TRBJ2-7,few,NA,TRBV20-1,CSATPGRAAEPYF,TGCAGTGCTACACCGGGACGAGCGGCCGAGCCGTACTTC
TRBJ2-2,few,TRBD1,TRBV28,CASSSRTGVTGELFF,TGTGCCAGCAGTTCAAGGACAGGAGTCACCGGGGAGCTGTTTTTT
TRBJ2-5,many,NA,TRBV11-2,CASRGGGSQETQYF,TGTGCCAGCAGGGGTGGTGGCTCCCAAGAGACCCAGTACTTC
TRBJ2-5,many,NA,TRBV7-9,CASSDMGKTQYF,TGTGCCAGCAGCGATATGGGGAAGACCCAGTACTTC
TRBJ1-3,many,NA,TRBV30,CAWSRTPRDPRGGNTIYF,TGTGCCTGGAGTCGCACCCCCCGGGACCCTCGGGGAGGAAACACCATATATTTT